Following are 25 T cell receptor beta chains from one sample sequenced in a study of blood T cell repertoires in COVID-19. Repertoires were generated with immunoSEQ multiplex PCR, while TCRdb's copy carries only in-frame clones and drops some. The data contain roughly 260,000 clones, around nine tenths of them singletons. The sequenced sample consisted of peripheral blood. Receptors were obtained from a man aged 40-49 years who had recovered from COVID-19.

V usage is TRBV5-6 and J usage is TRBJ2-3; a possible D gene is TRBD1 (6 bases). The V gene's germline CDR1 is SGHDT and CDR2 YYEEEE. V gave up 4 bases and J gave up 1 base, with 7 bases separating them. The CDR3 is made up of 13 amino acids. CDR3 DNA sequence: TGTGCCAGCAGCGCAGGGGGCACAGATACGCAGTATTTT. It yields the protein CASSAGGTDTQYF. The entire variable domain, with the rest obtained from reference TRBV5-6 and TRBJ2-3, is as follows: DAGVTQSPTHLIKTRGQQVTLRCSPKSGHDTVSWYQQALGQGPQFIFQYYEEEERQRGNFPDRFSGHQFPNYSSELNVNALLLGDSALYLCASSAGGTDTQYFGPGTRLTVL.

The J gene is TRBJ2-7, the V gene TRBV6-5; 10 bases are shared with TRBD2. The CDR3 extends over 16 amino acids. With 0 bases clipped from V and 2 bases from J, the junction kept 4 bases outside the gene matches. The germline gives CDR1 MNHEY, CDR2 SVGAGI. The CDR3 protein is CASSYSTTSGPYEQYF. The CDR3 region has the DNA TGTGCCAGCAGTTACTCGACGACTAGCGGGCCCTACGAGCAGTACTTC.

The V and J genes are TRBV19 and TRBJ2-7, with 7 bases that match TRBD2. The CDR3 consists of 15 residues. Trimming took 3 bases from V and 3 from J; bases not matched to a gene: 8. Looked up from germline, CDR1 is LNHDA and CDR2 is SQIVND (reference sequence). The CDR3 bases are TGTGCCAGTAGTATTGATGGTAGCGGGCACTACGAGCAGTACTTC. Its protein is CASSIDGSGHYEQYF.

V gene TRBV4-2 combines with J gene TRBJ1-5; 9 bases fit TRBD1. CDR1 LGHNA and CDR2 YNFKEQ come from the germline V gene. CDR3 length equals 14 residues. With 4 bases clipped from V and 8 bases from J, the junction kept 6 bases outside the gene matches. This chain's CDR3 is CASSLGQGVEPQHF. CDR3 in DNA: TGTGCCAGCAGCCTGGGACAGGGTGTAGAGCCCCAGCATTTT.

The chain combines TRBV6-4 with TRBJ2-3; TRBD1 might be the D (5 bases). CDR1 is MRHNA and CDR2 is SNTAGT in the germline V gene. Trimming stripped 4 bases from V and 5 bases from J, with 13 bases between. This CDR3 spans 14 amino acids. The CDR3 DNA reads TGTGCCAGCAGTGTCCGGCAGGGCGTAGATACGCAGTATTTT. Its protein product is CASSVRQGVDTQYF.

The V and J genes are TRBV29-1 and TRBJ2-5; 13 nucleotides align to TRBD2. The CDR3 has 16 residues. Trimming cost V 3 bases and J 0 bases; bases outside gene matches: 4. Per germline, CDR1 SQVTM and CDR2 ANQGSEA. DNA of the CDR3: TGCAGCGTTGAGATAGGACTAGCGGGAGACCAAGAGACCCAGTACTTC. Translated: CSVEIGLAGDQETQYF. Full variable domain (remainder filled in from reference TRBV29-1 and TRBJ2-5): SAVISQKPSRDICQRGTSLTIQCQVDSQVTMMFWYRQQPGQSLTLIATANQGSEATYESGFVIDKFPISRPNLTFSTLTVSNMSPEDSSIYLCSVEIGLAGDQETQYFGPGTRLLVL.

This clone came up a few times. J is TRBJ1-5 and V is TRBV30, with D tentatively TRBD1 (5 bases). Germline V gene lookup returns CDR1 GTSNPN and CDR2 SVGIG (reference sequence). The CDR3 has 16 residues. V shed 0 bases and J shed 4 bases, with 16 bases lying between them. The CDR3 region is CAWSVNSGLPNQPQHF. The CDR3 coding sequence is TGTGCCTGGAGTGTAAATTCGGGACTGCCTAATCAGCCCCAGCATTTT. Drawing the rest from reference TRBV30 and TRBJ1-5, the complete variable domain is SQTIHQWPATLVQPVGSPLSLECTVEGTSNPNLYWYRQAAGRGLQLLFYSVGIGQISSEVPQNLSASRPQDRQFILSSKKLLLSDSGFYLCAWSVNSGLPNQPQHFGDGTRLSIL.

The chain couples TRBV19 to TRBJ2-3, with D possibly matching TRBD2 (5 bases). CDR3 length: 14 amino acids. Deletions cut 5 bases from V and 4 bases from J, with 13 bases between. Germline V lookup: CDR1 LNHDA, CDR2 SQIVND (reference sequence). The CDR3 region is CASSQPGSSDTQYF. DNA for the CDR3: TGTGCCAGTAGTCAACCTGGGAGCTCAGATACGCAGTATTTT. Combining the CDR3 with reference TRBV19 and TRBJ2-3 gives the whole variable domain DGGITQSPKYLFRKEGQNVTLSCEQNLNHDAMYWYRQDPGQGLRLIYYSQIVNDFQKGDIAEGYSVSREKKESFPLTVTSAQKNPTAFYLCASSQPGSSDTQYFGPGTRLTVL.

This chain joins TRBV28 and TRBJ1-5; a weak D match, TRBD1 (5 bases). The germline V and J ends were trimmed by 4 bases and 4 bases, with 14 bases remaining between them. The CDR3 is made up of 15 amino acids. Germline lookup yields CDR1 MDHEN and CDR2 SYDVKM. CDR3 sequence: CASSSQLDSNQPQHF. For the CDR3, the DNA is TGTGCCAGCAGTTCACAACTCGACAGTAATCAGCCCCAGCATTTT.

This CDR3 is CASSLYGRLNYGYTF. The CDR3 DNA reads TGTGCCAGCAGCTTGTATGGCAGGCTCAACTATGGCTACACCTTC. This chain uses TRBV7-9 with TRBJ1-2; D gene ambiguous. Germline V CDR1 and CDR2: SEHNR, FQNEAQ (reference sequence). The CDR3 totals 15 residues. Trimming stripped 3 bases from V and 2 bases from J, with 13 bases between.

This clone was observed a few times. The chain uses TRBV12-3 or TRBV12-4 and TRBJ2-7; D is perhaps TRBD1 (6 bases). The CDR3 consists of 12 residues. The V end lost 1 base, the J end lost 6 bases, and 7 bases lay between the germline ends. CDR3 DNA: TGTGCCAGCAGTTTAGGGGGGCGCGAGCAGTACTTC. As protein: CASSLGGREQYF.

The chain carries TRBV7-9 and TRBJ2-7; 8 bases fit TRBD1. There are 14 residues in the CDR3. Germline V gene data show CDR1 as SEHNR and CDR2 as FQNEAQ (reference sequence). V lost 4 bases to trimming and J lost 5 bases; unmatched junction nucleotides: 7. CDR3 residues: CASSSDREIHEQYF. In DNA form, the CDR3 reads TGTGCCAGCAGCTCGGACAGGGAAATCCACGAGCAGTACTTC.

The rearrangement links TRBV2 to TRBJ2-1; the D is unclear. Trimming took off 5 bases at V and 7 bases at J, with 3 bases between the two ends. Germline CDR1 is SNHLY and CDR2 is FYNNEI. The CDR3 spans 10 residues. The CDR3 DNA sequence: TGTGCCAGCAGTCGGAATGAGCAGTTCTTC. Encoded protein: CASSRNEQFF. The complete variable domain, with remaining parts taken from reference TRBV2 and TRBJ2-1, reads EPEVTQTPSHQVTQMGQEVILRCVPISNHLYFYWYRQILGQKVEFLVSFYNNEISEKSEIFDDQFSVERPDGSNFTLKIRSTKLEDSAMYFCASSRNEQFFGPGTRLTVL.

This chain links TRBV2 with TRBJ2-7; D is unclear. Trimming removed 7 bases at V and 4 bases at J, with 14 bases between. The CDR3 covers 13 residues. CDR1 SNHLY and CDR2 FYNNEI come from the germline V gene. CDR3 amino acids: CASKEVVGYEQYF. The CDR3 region has the DNA TGTGCCAGCAAAGAGGTAGTCGGGTACGAGCAGTACTTC. Together with reference TRBV2 and TRBJ2-7, the CDR3 gives the full variable domain: EPEVTQTPSHQVTQMGQEVILRCVPISNHLYFYWYRQILGQKVEFLVSFYNNEISEKSEIFDDQFSVERPDGSNFTLKIRSTKLEDSAMYFCASKEVVGYEQYFGPGTRLTVT.

The V gene is TRBV19, the J gene TRBJ2-1, with a possible D match to TRBD2 (6 bases). The germline V gene encodes CDR1 LNHDA and CDR2 SQIVND (reference sequence). The ends were cut back, 5 bases at V and 0 bases at J, with 14 bases in the middle. This CDR3 spans 16 amino acids. The CDR3 nucleotides read TGTGCCAGTAGTCTCCGGGGGACGGTCTCCTACAATGAGCAGTTCTTC. It codes for CASSLRGTVSYNEQFF.

On this clone: At one end the junction does not follow the germline gene, possibly because of a read error. This chain connects TRBV12-5 to TRBJ2-7, with D perhaps matching TRBD1 (6 bases). Germline CDR1 is LGHNT and CDR2 is FRNRAP. There are 15 residues in the CDR3. CDR3 sequence reads: CASGPSQGPSHEQYF. DNA of the CDR3: TGTGCTAGTGGTCCATCACAGGGCCCCTCCCACGAGCAGTACTTC.

This rearrangement joins TRBV6-5 to TRBJ1-2, with D tentatively TRBD1 (6 bases). V was cut by 4 bases and J by 1 base, with 13 bases left in between. Germline CDR1 and CDR2: MNHEY and SVGAGI. The CDR3 totals 15 residues. The CDR3 DNA is TGTGCCAGCAGTTTCCGGACAGCGATTAACTATGGCTACACCTTC. Amino acids: CASSFRTAINYGYTF.

This clone was counted only a few times. V is TRBV7-9 and J is TRBJ2-5; D possibly corresponds to TRBD2 (5 bases). This CDR3 is 14 amino acids long. Trimming left V 6 bases short and J 4 bases short, with 15 bases between. Germline V gene sequence: CDR1 SEHNR, CDR2 FQNEAQ (reference sequence). The CDR3, as DNA: TGTGCCAGCAGAAAAGAGGGAACAGTAGAGACCCAGTACTTC. It yields the protein CASRKEGTVETQYF.

This chain connects TRBV30 to TRBJ2-7; 7 positions match TRBD1. This CDR3 comprises 14 residues. V lost 5 bases, J lost 0 bases, and 7 bases stayed unmatched. Germline assignment: CDR1 GTSNPN and CDR2 SVGIG (reference sequence). The CDR3 reads CAWETGQSSYEQYF. CDR3 sequence (DNA): TGTGCCTGGGAGACGGGACAGAGCTCCTACGAGCAGTACTTC. Full variable domain (rest looked up from reference TRBV30 and TRBJ2-7): SQTIHQWPATLVQPVGSPLSLECTVEGTSNPNLYWYRQAAGRGLQLLFYSVGIGQISSEVPQNLSASRPQDRQFILSSKKLLLSDSGFYLCAWETGQSSYEQYFGPGTRLTVT.

The rearrangement links TRBV3-1 (or the pseudogene TRBV3-2) to TRBJ2-1, with 7 bases aligning to TRBD2. This CDR3 has 12 residues. Germline CDR1 and CDR2: LGHDT and YNNKEL (reference sequence). Losses at the gene ends were 6 bases for V and 9 bases for J; bases not matched to a gene: 5. CDR3 residues: CASRGGLGEQFF. The CDR3 DNA sequence: TGTGCCAGCAGAGGTGGACTAGGTGAGCAGTTCTTC.

V and J are TRBV30 and TRBJ2-1, with 9 bases aligning to TRBD1. Germline assignment: CDR1 GTSNPN and CDR2 SVGIG (reference sequence). J was trimmed by 9 bases and V by 2 bases; bases with no gene match: 5. CDR3 length equals 13 residues. CDR3 sequence reads: CAWSWGQGAEQFF. DNA of the CDR3: TGTGCCTGGAGTTGGGGACAGGGAGCTGAGCAGTTCTTC.

The V and J genes are TRBV11-2 and TRBJ2-2; 11 bases are shared with TRBD2. Looked up from germline, CDR1 is SGHAT and CDR2 is FQNNGV. The CDR3 totals 18 residues. Losses at the gene ends were 5 bases for V and 0 bases for J; bases not matched to a gene: 8. CDR3 in amino acids: CASSRTSGGRTNTGELFF. CDR3 nucleotide sequence: TGTGCCAGCAGCCGAACTAGCGGGGGCCGAACGAACACCGGGGAGCTGTTTTTT.

V is TRBV6-5 and J is TRBJ2-5; D might be TRBD2 (6 bases). V lost 2 bases to trimming and J lost 5 bases, with 15 bases between them. The CDR3 is 15 residues long. The germline CDR1 and CDR2 sequences are MNHEY and SVGAGI. CDR3 sequence (DNA): TGTGCCAGCAGTTACGGGTCCGGAGGGTGGGAGACCCAGTACTTC. Residues: CASSYGSGGWETQYF.

This clone was recorded only once. The gene calls are TRBV6-1 and TRBJ2-5; 9 bases map to TRBD1. This CDR3 has 16 residues. The ends lost 1 base at V and 5 bases at J; junction bases unmatched: 8. Germline lookup yields CDR1 MNHNS and CDR2 SASEGT. The chain's CDR3 is CASSEVGDRAYETQYF. The DNA of the CDR3 is TGTGCCAGCAGTGAAGTTGGGGACAGGGCCTATGAGACCCAGTACTTC.

The rearrangement links TRBV5-1 to TRBJ2-3; perhaps TRBD2 as D (5 bases). Trimming cost V 0 bases and J 1 base, with 9 bases left between them. The CDR3 consists of 15 residues. CDR1 and CDR2 (germline): SGHRS, YFSETQ. This chain's CDR3 is CASSLVEVGTDTQYF. CDR3 nucleotides: TGCGCCAGCAGCTTGGTGGAGGTCGGCACAGATACGCAGTATTTT.